This TCR beta chain was captured in a study of blood T cell repertoires in COVID-19. Study summary: Researchers got acute and convalescent COVID-19 samples from the United States, Italy and Spain. PBMCs, B-cell-depleted T cells, or T cells provided the cDNA or gDNA that made up the material.

In the study's own analysis: Reference gene primers were amplified, and this amplification served to estimate nucleated cell counts. Only in-frame clones appear in the TCRdb table, and some are missing; sequencing was by immunoSEQ multiplex PCR. V, J and clone size are those of that table, while D and trimming were read from the DNA. The repertoire consists of over 400,000 clones, with 86% occurring once and the leading ten covering over 1.1%. Trimming took off 3 bases at V and 5 bases at J, with 17 bases between the two ends. Germline CDR1 and CDR2: KGHSH and LQKENI. The CDR3 has 15 residues. The sample was peripheral blood. V and J are TRBV18 and TRBJ2-7, with D maybe TRBD2 (5 bases). The source of this sequence is a woman under 40 with active or convalescent COVID-19. CDR3 in DNA: TGTGCCAGCTCACCCCGGCCCGGCGGGTTCGACGAGCAGTACTTC. It is translated as CASSPRPGGFDEQYF.